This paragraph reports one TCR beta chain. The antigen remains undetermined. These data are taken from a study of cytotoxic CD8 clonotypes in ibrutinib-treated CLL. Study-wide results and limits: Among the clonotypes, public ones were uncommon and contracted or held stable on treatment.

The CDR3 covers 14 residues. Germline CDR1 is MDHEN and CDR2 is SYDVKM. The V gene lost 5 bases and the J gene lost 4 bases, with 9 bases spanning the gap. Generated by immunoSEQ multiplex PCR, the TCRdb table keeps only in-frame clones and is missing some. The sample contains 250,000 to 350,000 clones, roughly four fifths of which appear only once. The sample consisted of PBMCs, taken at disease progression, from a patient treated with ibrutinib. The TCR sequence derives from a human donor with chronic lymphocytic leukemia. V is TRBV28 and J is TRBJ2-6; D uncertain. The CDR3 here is CASSGSEGANVLTF. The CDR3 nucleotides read TGTGCCAGCAGTGGCTCAGAGGGGGCCAACGTCCTGACTTTC. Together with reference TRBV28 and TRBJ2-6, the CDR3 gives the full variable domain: DVKVTQSSRYLVKRTGEKVFLECVQDMDHENMFWYRQDPGLGLRLIYFSYDVKMKEKGDIPEGYSVSREKKERFSLILESASTNQTSMYLCASSGSEGANVLTFGAGSRLTVL.